This TCR beta chain is drawn from a study of T-cell memory formation after mild COVID-19. For the study at large: The TCR clusters were mostly specific to one donor.

Germline CDR1 is WSHSY and CDR2 is SAAADI. The V and J ends lost 7 bases and 1 base, in that order; junction bases with no gene match: 4. The CDR3 covers 14 residues. Notes on the study in general: Mostly located in CM and EM were contracting CD4+ clones, with contracting CD8+ clones located in EMRA. Clones contracting over day 15 to 85 were CD4/CD8 balanced, with later expanders leaning CD4+. Some clones that responded turned up in pre-infection memory, which suggests that cross-reactive memory joined in.

From the 5' RACE reads, TCRdb called clonotypes with MiXCR, one entry per CDR3 protein. The sample holds around 210,000 distinct CDR3 sequences, just over 9.5% seen once. Many counts were recorded for this clonotype. Its antigen is as yet unknown. Sequences were obtained from PBMCs or a T cell subset sorted from them (not recorded which). The genes are TRBV10-2 and TRBJ2-3; 8 bases agree with TRBD2. The clonotype was recovered from a man between 18 and 35 years old who had mild COVID-19 (a few samples of this study predate the infection). Cell type and time point are not known. The CDR3 sequence: CASIPGGGTDTQYF. For the CDR3, the DNA is TGCGCCAGCATCCCGGGGGGGGGCACAGATACGCAGTATTTT.